The 26 T cell receptor beta chains below come from one sample, sequenced in a study of siplizumab effects on memory and regulatory T cells. Clones were sequenced by immunoSEQ multiplex PCR, and TCRdb holds only the in-frame ones, with some missing. Here the sample spans approximately 84,000 clones, about 95% being singletons. Sequencing was performed on CD8+ T cells sorted from blood. The receptors were gathered from a human donor in good health.

The chain couples TRBV2 to TRBJ2-1, with 12 bases identical to TRBD2. From germline, CDR1 is SNHLY and CDR2 FYNNEI. The CDR3 has 18 residues. The V segment lost 4 bases and the J segment 0 bases; nucleotides outside the gene matches: 7. The CDR3 nucleotides read TGTGCCAGCAGTGGTGCTAGCGGGAGGGCCACCTCCTACAATGAGCAGTTCTTC. It yields the protein CASSGASGRATSYNEQFF.

This clone has just one count. The V gene is TRBV21-1, the J gene TRBJ1-1; the table assigns TRBD1, which was not confirmed against the DNA. TRBV21-1 is marked as a pseudogene. The CDR3 spans 15 residues. CDR3 DNA sequence: TGTGCCAGCAGCACATACAGCTGGGTGGGTCCTGAAGCTTTCTTT. Amino acids: CASSTYSWVGPEAFF.

The V call is TRBV4-1, the J call TRBJ2-1; 9 bases match TRBD2. CDR3 length equals 15 residues. V was clipped by 2 bases and J by 4 bases; unmatched bases: 3. Germline V gene data show CDR1 as MGHRA and CDR2 as YSYEKL. This chain's CDR3 is CASSQTSGRYNEQFF. DNA of the CDR3: TGCGCCAGCAGCCAAACTAGCGGGCGGTACAATGAGCAGTTCTTC.

In this sample, this clone turned up once. The chain combines TRBV7-2 with TRBJ2-7; a possible D gene is TRBD1 (5 bases). Germline V CDR1 and CDR2: SGHTA, FQGNSA. The CDR3 loop spans 14 amino acids. Trimming removed 3 bases from V and 5 bases from J, with 14 bases in between. This CDR3 reads CASSFNNRNHEQYF. The DNA of the CDR3 is TGTGCCAGCAGCTTTAACAACAGGAATCACGAGCAGTACTTC.

The chain has TRBV10-3 and TRBJ2-7, with a possible D match to TRBD2 (6 bases). V was clipped by 1 base and J by 1 base, with 11 bases between them. The CDR3 runs 15 residues. Germline loops: CDR1 ENHRY, CDR2 SYGVKD. CDR3 DNA sequence: TGTGCCATCAGTGAGTTCGGCGGGGTTTCCTACGAGCAGTACTTC. Translating it yields CAISEFGGVSYEQYF.

V usage is TRBV10-2 and J usage is TRBJ2-3, with a possible D match to TRBD2 (6 bases). The CDR3 consists of 11 residues. Looked up from germline, CDR1 is WSHSY and CDR2 is SAAADI. Deletions cut 11 bases from V and 2 bases from J, with 8 bases between. The CDR3 sequence: CAGGDTDTQYF. The CDR3 DNA sequence: TGCGCCGGAGGGGACACAGATACGCAGTATTTT.

The chain carries TRBV2 and TRBJ2-1; TRBD1 is a possible D gene (8 bases). Germline CDR1 SNHLY, CDR2 FYNNEI. The length of the CDR3 is 16 residues. The germline V and J ends were trimmed by 6 bases and 2 bases, with 17 bases remaining between them. CDR3 residues: CASSTGGGTPYNEQFF. The CDR3 DNA follows: TGTGCCAGCAGCACAGGGGGGGGGACACCCTACAATGAGCAGTTCTTC.

V gene TRBV9 combines with J gene TRBJ2-7; 11 bases match TRBD2. The V segment lost 4 bases and the J segment 5 bases; nucleotides outside the gene matches: 20. CDR3 length: 19 amino acids. Looked up from germline, CDR1 is SGDLS and CDR2 is YYNGEE. The CDR3 nucleotides read TGTGCCAGCAGCCTCGGAGGGACTAGCGGAGAAACCCCCCTCGACGAGCAGTACTTC. Its translation: CASSLGGTSGETPLDEQYF.

This rearrangement joins TRBV7-3 to TRBJ2-1; 9 nucleotides agree with TRBD2. The germline gives CDR1 SGHTA, CDR2 FQGTGA. This CDR3 has 15 amino acids. V trimming: 5 bases; J trimming: 8 bases; junction bases outside the gene matches: 10. DNA of the CDR3: TGTGCCAGCAGCCCCGTAGCGGGAGTTCTGGATGAGCAGTTCTTC. Its protein product is CASSPVAGVLDEQFF.

J is TRBJ2-7 and V is TRBV6-5, with 8 bases identical to TRBD2. V was clipped by 6 bases and J by 5 bases; unmatched bases: 6. The CDR3 is made up of 13 amino acids. CDR1 and CDR2 from the germline V gene are MNHEY and SVGAGI. The CDR3 bases are TGTGCCAGCAGCCAGCGGGAGTGGGACGAGCAGTACTTC. This codes for CASSQREWDEQYF.

The V gene is TRBV7-3, the J gene TRBJ2-3; 8 bases are shared with TRBD1. CDR1 is SGHTA, CDR2 FQGTGA, per germline. The V and J ends lost 5 bases and 2 bases, in that order; junction bases with no gene match: 6. CDR3 length: 15 amino acids. The CDR3 sequence is CASSQTGGDTDTQYF. CDR3 DNA: TGTGCCAGCAGCCAAACAGGGGGTGACACAGATACGCAGTATTTT.

The V call is TRBV11-2, the J call TRBJ2-1; tentatively, D is TRBD2 (5 bases). V was trimmed by 7 bases and J by 6 bases, leaving 19 bases between them. In germline, CDR1 is SGHAT, CDR2 FQNNGV. The CDR3 has 15 residues. Here the CDR3 DNA reads TGTGCCAGCACCGACCACTCGGCGGGCGTCAATGAGCAGTTCTTC. Translating gives CASTDHSAGVNEQFF.

The rearrangement uses TRBV29-1 and TRBJ1-2; 7 nucleotides align to TRBD1. This CDR3 region has 15 residues. CDR1 is SQVTM, CDR2 ANQGSEA, per germline. Unmatched junction bases numbered 7, after V lost 0 bases and J lost 3 bases. In nucleotides, the CDR3 is TGCAGCGTTGAAGATTATTTAGGGGGCCACTATGGCTACACCTTC. Translated: CSVEDYLGGHYGYTF.

The chain recombines TRBV6-5 with TRBJ2-7, with D perhaps TRBD1 (5 bases). The CDR3 is 13 residues long. V lost 0 bases to trimming and J lost 7 bases, with 10 bases between them. Germline V CDR1 and CDR2: MNHEY, SVGAGI. CDR3 sequence (DNA): TGTGCCAGCAGTTACTCGCAGGGTGGGGAGCAGTACTTC. It is translated as CASSYSQGGEQYF.

The rearrangement uses TRBV29-1 and TRBJ2-7; D not resolved. The V and J ends lost 4 bases and 7 bases respectively, with 14 bases between them. The germline V gene encodes CDR1 SQVTM and CDR2 ANQGSEA. The CDR3 totals 12 residues. The DNA of the CDR3 is TGCAGCGTTGGGTCTGCTTTCATGGAGCAGTACTTC. Amino acids: CSVGSAFMEQYF.

This clone was seen a single time. This chain connects TRBV30 to TRBJ1-2; D gene ambiguous. The CDR3 totals 13 residues. V was trimmed by 8 bases and J by 0 bases, leaving 13 bases between them. The germline V gene has CDR1 GTSNPN and CDR2 SVGIG (reference sequence). The CDR3 reads CAGVQPSNYGYTF. Here the CDR3 DNA reads TGTGCCGGAGTCCAGCCCTCTAACTATGGCTACACCTTC. The full variable domain, with the rest looked up from reference TRBV30 and TRBJ1-2, is SQTIHQWPATLVQPVGSPLSLECTVEGTSNPNLYWYRQAAGRGLQLLFYSVGIGQISSEVPQNLSASRPQDRQFILSSKKLLLSDSGFYLCAGVQPSNYGYTFGSGTRLTVV.

V is TRBV7-8 and J is TRBJ2-7; D is possibly TRBD2 (5 bases). Looked up from germline, CDR1 is SGHVS and CDR2 is FQNEAQ. Between the trimmed V and J ends, which lost 0 bases and 2 bases, there was a span of 8 bases. The CDR3 totals 14 residues. Written as DNA, the CDR3 is TGTGCCAGCAGCTTAGCGGGAGCTACCTACGAGCAGTACTTC. Translating it yields CASSLAGATYEQYF.

The gene calls are TRBV19 and TRBJ2-3; D is unresolved. V shed 5 bases and J shed 2 bases, with 8 bases lying between them. The germline gives CDR1 LNHDA, CDR2 SQIVND (reference sequence). The CDR3 contains 13 residues. CDR3 DNA: TGTGCCAGTAGTCTGATAATCACAGATACGCAGTATTTT. Translating it yields CASSLIITDTQYF.

The V call is TRBV7-3, the J call TRBJ1-1, with D hard to call. Germline V gives CDR1 SGHTA, CDR2 FQGTGA. Trimming removed 0 bases at V and 0 bases at J, with 5 bases between. This CDR3 is built from 14 residues. This chain's CDR3 is CASSLTGMNTEAFF. CDR3 DNA: TGTGCCAGCAGCTTAACAGGAATGAACACTGAAGCTTTCTTT.

The CDR3 DNA is TGTGCCAGCAGCGTGATTACGGGTGAGCAGTTCTTC. This sequence encodes CASSVITGEQFF. V and J are TRBV7-9 and TRBJ2-1, with unresolved D. With 5 bases removed from V and 9 bases from J, the gap between germline ends came to 11 bases. Germline CDR1 is SEHNR and CDR2 is FQNEAQ (reference sequence). The CDR3 runs to 12 residues.

The chain employs TRBV6-5 and TRBJ2-7, with D maybe TRBD2 (6 bases). The germline V gene encodes CDR1 MNHEY and CDR2 SVGAGI. The CDR3 covers 16 residues. The V and J ends lost 0 bases and 3 bases respectively, with 15 bases between them. The CDR3 nucleotides read TGTGCCAGCAGTTACTCGAGCGGGCAGGTAGGCTACGAGCAGTACTTC. Its translation: CASSYSSGQVGYEQYF.

This rearrangement joins TRBV27 to TRBJ2-4; a possible D gene is TRBD1 (6 bases). V lost 3 bases, J lost 0 bases, and 12 bases lay in between. This CDR3 is 16 amino acids long. Germline loops: CDR1 MNHEY, CDR2 SMNVEV (reference sequence). CDR3 DNA: TGTGCCAGCAGTTTTATCCCACAGGGAGCCAAAAACATTCAGTACTTC. As protein: CASSFIPQGAKNIQYF.

The rearrangement uses TRBV19 and TRBJ1-1, with D hard to call. Per the germline V gene, CDR1 is LNHDA and CDR2 is SQIVND (reference sequence). V shed 5 bases and J shed 0 bases, with 10 bases lying between them. The CDR3 sequence is 14 residues long. The CDR3: CASSPSGMNTEAFF. The CDR3 nucleotides are TGTGCCAGTAGTCCGAGTGGGATGAACACTGAAGCTTTCTTT.

This chain joins TRBV4-1 and TRBJ2-7, with D perhaps matching TRBD1 (5 bases). CDR3 size: 15 residues. V dropped 4 bases and J dropped 3 bases, with 16 bases sitting between them. Looked up from germline, CDR1 is MGHRA and CDR2 is YSYEKL. CDR3 region: CASSRTPGQNYEQYF. The CDR3 DNA sequence: TGCGCCAGCAGCCGAACCCCTGGACAAAACTACGAGCAGTACTTC.

The V gene is TRBV19, the J gene TRBJ2-1; tentative D call: TRBD2 (5 bases). V was clipped by 5 bases and J by 9 bases, with 23 bases between them. The CDR3 covers 16 residues. CDR1 and CDR2 from the germline V gene are LNHDA and SQIVND (reference sequence). The CDR3 sequence: CASSPPGSRTFGEQFF. The CDR3 nucleotides are TGTGCCAGTAGTCCTCCGGGTAGCCGGACTTTTGGTGAGCAGTTCTTC.

A few counts support this clone. The rearrangement uses TRBV27 and TRBJ2-7, with D tentatively TRBD2 (6 bases). Germline V gives CDR1 MNHEY, CDR2 SMNVEV (reference sequence). With 2 bases removed from V and 5 bases from J, the gap between germline ends came to 10 bases. This CDR3 region has 13 residues. The CDR3 spells CASSLGGLNEQYF. The CDR3 bases are TGTGCCAGCAGTTTAGGAGGGCTTAACGAGCAGTACTTC.